This T cell receptor (beta chain) was retrieved from a study of T cell changes during pregnancy in multiple sclerosis (dated by TCRdb to about 2019). At the level of the whole study: In women with multiple sclerosis, the researchers looked at how the T cell repertoire shifted as pregnancy progressed.

The library relied on the immunoSEQ multiplex PCR assay. The source is immuneACCESS, and TCRdb retained only in-frame sequences with V and J called. Part of the clones is not carried over; for the studies checked, unresolved V genes explain less than half of this, and the remainder is unexplained. The sample contains more than 30,000 clones, 90% to 95% of them found a single time. Approximately 8.3% of the sample rests with the top ten. In regard to this clone: Its antigen target is currently unknown. No base qualities exist here, and no much larger clone lies one base off it.

The source was CD8+ T cells from peripheral blood mononuclear cells, collected in the third trimester of pregnancy. This receptor was taken from a female donor with multiple sclerosis, enrolled in a pregnancy study.

The DNA is as follows: TGTGCCAGCAGTTTCGCGGGGATAGGTCAGCCCCAGCATTTT. Its protein reads: CASSFAGIGQPQHF. The chain was built from TRBV27 and TRBJ1-5, with the D gene call left open. The CDR3 spans 14 residues, from the cysteine through the phenylalanine. Only the CDR3 DNA is retained, 42 bases long and in frame from the first base. Taken from the germline V gene (reference sequence), the CDR1 and CDR2 loops are MNHEY and SMNVEV. V and J lose 3 bases and 6 bases, and a span of 12 bases separates them.